This T cell receptor beta chain is from a study of blood T cell repertoires in COVID-19. In the study overall: Spain, Italy and the United States supplied samples that represented acute and convalescent COVID-19. PBMCs, B-cell-depleted T cells, or T cells were the source of the cDNA or gDNA that made up the material.

The CDR3 sequence is 16 residues long. Original methodology: Using reference gene primer amplification, nucleated cell counts were estimated. Data came from immunoSEQ multiplex PCR; TCRdb stores just in-frame clones and leaves some out. The D gene and trimming were derived from the DNA, and the V and J assignments and clone size from that table. This table holds about 240,000 clones, around 85% found once. The sequence was collected from a man between 60 and 75 years old with acute or convalescent COVID-19. The specimen sequenced was peripheral blood. The V gene is TRBV21-1, the J gene TRBJ2-7; the table's D call, TRBD1, has no DNA check behind it. TRBV21-1 is shown as a pseudogene. CDR3 in amino acids: CASSTRWSDSSYEQYF. CDR3 sequence (DNA): TGTGCCAGCAGCACAAGATGGTCGGACAGCTCCTACGAGCAGTACTTC.